The 12 T cell receptor beta chains reported below all come from one sample, sequenced in a study of T cells in Graves' hyperthyroidism and ophthalmopathy. Amplification of TCR beta CDR3 regions used RNA as the template. RT-PCR in the first round (using the HTBI primer set) targeted the TCR CDR3. One entry per CDR3 protein, called by TCRdb with MiXCR from the multiplex PCR reads. The sample has about 530,000 distinct CDR3 sequences; 15% to 20% are singletons. The sample was blood. The receptor set was obtained from a woman aged 18 to 35 with Graves' ophthalmopathy.

This clonotype occurred many times. This sequence joins TRBV6-5 and TRBJ2-1, with TRBD1 as a possible D gene (6 bases). V was trimmed by 0 bases and J by 4 bases, leaving 7 bases between them. The germline gives CDR1 MNHEY, CDR2 SVGAGI. The length of the CDR3 is 14 residues. CDR3: CASSYSQGYNEQFF. DNA for the CDR3: TGTGCCAGCAGTTACTCACAGGGATACAATGAGCAGTTCTTC.

This clonotype was seen only once. A much more abundant neighbour one base away suggests this may be a read error. V is TRBV15 and J is TRBJ1-2, with 7 bases identical to TRBD1. The CDR3 consists of 14 residues. The germline V gene encodes CDR1 LNHNV and CDR2 YYDKDF (reference sequence). In DNA form, the CDR3 reads TGTGCCATCAGCATTGGCACATACAGGGGCGGCTACACCTTC. Translating it yields CAISIGTYRGGYTF. The whole variable domain, remainder taken from reference TRBV15 and TRBJ1-2, is DAMVIQNPRYQVTQFGKPVTLSCSQTLNHNVMYWYQQKSSQAPKLLFHYYDKDFNNEADTPDNFQSRRPNTSFCFLDIRSPGLGDTAMYLCAISIGTYRGGYTFGSGTRLTVV.

This clonotype was seen repeatedly, ten times or more. The chain has TRBV7-2 and TRBJ2-1; tentatively, D is TRBD2 (6 bases). Deletions cut 1 base from V and 9 bases from J, with 16 bases between. Germline V gives CDR1 SGHTA, CDR2 FQGNSA. This CDR3 spans 15 amino acids. CDR3 DNA: TGTGCCAGCAGCTTAGTTCACACACCCGGGGGTGAGCAGTTCTTC. It is translated as CASSLVHTPGGEQFF.

There are a few counts of this clonotype. This chain joins TRBV20-1 and TRBJ2-1, with D tentatively TRBD2 (6 bases). V was pared by 6 bases and J by 0 bases, with 15 bases between. Germline V gene sequence: CDR1 DFQATT, CDR2 SNEGSKA (reference sequence). CDR3 length: 15 amino acids. The CDR3 DNA reads as TGCAGTGCCCGGACTACCAAGAGCTCCTACAATGAGCAGTTCTTC. This translates into CSARTTKSSYNEQFF.

This clonotype has a count of ten or more. The chain couples TRBV20-1 to TRBJ2-1, with 12 bases fitting TRBD2. Trimming at V came to 1 base and at J to 1 base, leaving 8 bases not matched to a gene. The CDR3 runs to 18 residues. Germline V gene lookup returns CDR1 DFQATT and CDR2 SNEGSKA (reference sequence). DNA of the CDR3: TGCAGTGCTAGAGGGACTAGCGGGATACCGCGGTCCTACAATGAGCAGTTCTTC. Translation: CSARGTSGIPRSYNEQFF.

CDR3 amino acids: CSARVRTTTWGTQYF. The CDR3 DNA reads TGCAGTGCTAGAGTTCGGACTACCACTTGGGGTACGCAGTATTTT. The rearrangement uses TRBV20-1 and TRBJ2-3; the D gene is possibly TRBD2 (6 bases). This CDR3 spans 15 amino acids. Germline CDR1 is DFQATT and CDR2 is SNEGSKA (reference sequence). The ends were cut back, 1 base at V and 8 bases at J, with 19 bases in the middle.

The chain employs TRBV7-9 and TRBJ1-1; no firm D call. The CDR3 is 14 residues long. V lost 7 bases, J lost 1 base, and 13 bases lay in between. Germline CDR1 SEHNR, CDR2 FQNEAQ (reference sequence). In nucleotides, the CDR3 is TGTGCCAGCACGACCGTGACCCGGAACACTGAAGCTTTCTTT. Amino acids: CASTTVTRNTEAFF. Variable domain in full (rest from reference TRBV7-9 and TRBJ1-1): DTGVSQNPRHKITKRGQNVTFRCDPISEHNRLYWYRQTLGQGPEFLTYFQNEAQLEKSRLLSDRFSAERPKGSFSTLEIQRTEQGDSAMYLCASTTVTRNTEAFFGQGTRLTVV.

This clonotype was counted many times. This rearrangement joins TRBV2 to TRBJ1-2; D uncertain. V lost 3 bases and J lost 2, with 7 bases in between. CDR1 is SNHLY, CDR2 FYNNEI, per germline. This CDR3 region has 13 residues. The CDR3 nucleotides are TGTGCCAGCAGTGAGTTGAGGAACTATGGCTACACCTTC. As protein: CASSELRNYGYTF.

The CDR3 coding sequence is TGTGCCAGCAGCGTGGGACTAGCGGGAGGATTTTACAATGAGCAGTTCTTC. This encodes CASSVGLAGGFYNEQFF. The V gene is TRBV5-6, the J gene TRBJ2-1; 15 bases agree with TRBD2. Trimming took 4 bases from V and 4 from J; bases not matched to a gene: 6. This CDR3 is built from 17 residues. CDR1 SGHDT and CDR2 YYEEEE come from the germline V gene. Variable domain in full (rest from reference TRBV5-6 and TRBJ2-1): DAGVTQSPTHLIKTRGQQVTLRCSPKSGHDTVSWYQQALGQGPQFIFQYYEEEERQRGNFPDRFSGHQFPNYSSELNVNALLLGDSALYLCASSVGLAGGFYNEQFFGPGTRLTVL.

This chain uses TRBV7-2 with TRBJ2-1; 8 nucleotides line up with TRBD2. The trim removed 3 bases at V and 6 bases at J, leaving 7 bases unmatched. Germline V gene lookup returns CDR1 SGHTA and CDR2 FQGNSA. This CDR3 is 15 amino acids long. In nucleotides, the CDR3 is TGTGCCAGCAGCTTCAACGGGGGGGACACCAATGAGCAGTTCTTC. It codes for CASSFNGGDTNEQFF. The full variable domain, rest sourced from reference TRBV7-2 and TRBJ2-1, is GAGVSQSPSNKVTEKGKDVELRCDPISGHTALYWYRQSLGQGLEFLIYFQGNSAPDKSGLPSDRFSAERTGGSVSTLTIQRTQQEDSAVYLCASSFNGGDTNEQFFGPGTRLTVL.

The V gene is TRBV12-3 or TRBV12-4, the J gene TRBJ2-3; D possibly corresponds to TRBD1 (7 bases). CDR3 length equals 16 residues. Trimming stripped 4 bases from V and 6 bases from J, with 20 bases between. CDR3: CASSSHPTGEVDTQYF. DNA of the CDR3: TGTGCCAGCAGTTCCCACCCTACAGGGGAGGTGGATACGCAGTATTTT.

Comments on this clonotype: Given a much more abundant clone one base away, this may be a read error. The V and J genes are TRBV5-5 and TRBJ2-7, with 10 bases lining up with TRBD1. V was clipped by 0 bases and J by 7 bases; unmatched bases: 10. The CDR3 length is 16 residues. Germline V lookup: CDR1 SGHKS, CDR2 YYEKEE (reference sequence). The CDR3: CASSLEGQGSMGEQYF. CDR3 sequence (DNA): TGTGCCAGCAGCTTGGAGGGACAGGGGTCGATGGGGGAGCAGTACTTC.